This T cell receptor beta chain was recovered during a study of T cell responses to AZD1222 COVID-19 vaccine. Study-level information: Pooling of second doses given at about 4 or about 12 weeks was done.

Looked up from germline, CDR1 is MNHEY and CDR2 is SVGEGT. V was trimmed by 6 bases and J by 6 bases, leaving 21 bases between them. CDR3 length: 16 amino acids. Concerning this clone itself: The antigen remains unidentified.

Profiling relied on immunoSEQ multiplex PCR, and the TCRdb table lists in-frame clones only, not all of them. The sample comprises roughly 130,000 clones, about nine tenths of which are singletons, and about 8.3% rests with the top ten. Study-wide results and limits: Regions 160-218 and 743-854 dominated among vaccine-associated CD4 TCRs spanning spike. Females made up more of the donors, who were largely white British, and clonal diversity may have come out too low.

This TCR derives from an adult in good health. This sample comprised peripheral blood, obtained on day 0 of AZD1222 vaccination. This chain uses TRBV6-2 or TRBV6-3 with TRBJ1-5; no clear D gene. The CDR3: CASSRHGRAGIQPQHF. DNA for the CDR3: TGTGCCAGCAGCCGTCACGGGAGAGCGGGGATTCAGCCCCAGCATTTT.